Below are 21 T cell receptor beta chains sequenced from a single sample in a study of blood T cell repertoires in COVID-19. Repertoires were generated with immunoSEQ multiplex PCR, while TCRdb's copy carries only in-frame clones and drops some. The repertoire holds about 240,000 clones, with about four fifths as singletons. Sequencing was carried out using peripheral blood. These TCRs come from a woman over 75 with acute or convalescent COVID-19.

The CDR3 loop is CASSLASNQPQHF. The CDR3 region has the DNA TGCGCCAGCAGCTTAGCCAGCAATCAGCCCCAGCATTTT. V is TRBV5-1 and J is TRBJ1-5; D unclear. The CDR3 runs 13 residues. With 2 bases removed from V and 1 base from J, the gap between germline ends came to 4 bases. CDR1 and CDR2 from the germline V gene are SGHRS and YFSETQ.

The gene calls are TRBV30 and TRBJ1-1; D is uncertain. The CDR3 runs to 15 residues. CDR1 and CDR2 from the germline V gene are GTSNPN and SVGIG (reference sequence). V lost 4 bases and J 1 base, leaving 16 bases between the germline ends. The CDR3 region has the DNA TGTGCCTGGATCGAATCGCCTATCGGGAACACTGAAGCTTTCTTT. It yields the protein CAWIESPIGNTEAFF.

The chain couples TRBV18 to TRBJ2-3, with TRBD1 matching over 7 bases. V lost 5 bases to trimming and J lost 3 bases; unmatched junction nucleotides: 8. Per germline, CDR1 KGHSH and CDR2 LQKENI. CDR3 length equals 15 residues. The CDR3 DNA is TGTGCCAGCTCATCCGGACAGGTTGGAACAGATACGCAGTATTTT. This sequence encodes CASSSGQVGTDTQYF.

V is TRBV3-1 (or the pseudogene TRBV3-2) and J is TRBJ2-7; 7 bases align to TRBD1. Germline CDR1 and CDR2: LGHDT and YNNKEL (reference sequence). With V trimmed by 2 bases and J by 3 bases, 4 bases remained unmatched. The CDR3 totals 14 residues. The CDR3 region has the DNA TGTGCCAGCAGCCAATTCCGGGACAGCTACGAGCAGTACTTC. It encodes CASSQFRDSYEQYF.

The CDR3 region is CASSPKGSGGDNEQFF. The CDR3 DNA reads TGTGCCAGCAGCCCTAAAGGTAGCGGGGGTGATAATGAGCAGTTCTTC. The rearrangement joins TRBV11-1 to TRBJ2-1, with 9 nucleotides matching TRBD2. Germline values: CDR1 SGHAT, CDR2 FQDESV (reference sequence). CDR3 length: 16 amino acids. V lost 5 bases to trimming and J lost 7 bases; unmatched junction nucleotides: 12.

This chain links TRBV6-1 with TRBJ1-5; D gene ambiguous. V shed 0 bases and J shed 6 bases, with 12 bases lying between them. The CDR3 is made up of 15 amino acids. Germline CDR1 MNHNS, CDR2 SASEGT. The chain's CDR3 is CASSEANSRSQPQHF. CDR3 coding DNA: TGTGCCAGCAGTGAAGCGAACAGTCGTAGTCAGCCCCAGCATTTT.

V gene TRBV28 combines with J gene TRBJ2-7; 9 nucleotides align to TRBD1. In germline, CDR1 is MDHEN, CDR2 SYDVKM. The J segment lost 6 bases and the V segment lost 2 bases, leaving 11 bases of the junction unmatched. The CDR3 extends over 16 amino acids. CDR3 sequence (DNA): TGTGCCAGCAGTTTAAGACGGTGGACAGGGGTTCTCGAGCAGTACTTC. It specifies CASSLRRWTGVLEQYF. Together with reference TRBV28 and TRBJ2-7, the CDR3 gives the full variable domain: DVKVTQSSRYLVKRTGEKVFLECVQDMDHENMFWYRQDPGLGLRLIYFSYDVKMKEKGDIPEGYSVSREKKERFSLILESASTNQTSMYLCASSLRRWTGVLEQYFGPGTRLTVT.

The chain has TRBV14 and TRBJ1-4; possible D gene TRBD1, 5 bases. Germline CDR1 reads SGHDN; CDR2 reads FVKESK. V gave up 0 bases and J gave up 8 bases, with 22 bases separating them. The CDR3 is 18 amino acids. CDR3 nucleotides: TGTGCCAGCAGCCAAGAATTAGGGGCTCCCGCACTGGGAGAAAAACTGTTTTTT. Amino acids: CASSQELGAPALGEKLFF.

The chain carries TRBV6-5 and TRBJ2-5; perhaps TRBD2 as D (6 bases). The CDR3 runs to 14 residues. The germline V gene has CDR1 MNHEY and CDR2 SVGAGI. The V end lost 4 bases, the J end lost 6 bases, and 15 bases lay between the germline ends. In nucleotides, the CDR3 is TGTGCCAGCAGTTCCGAATGGCGGGGACAGACCCAGTACTTC. The encoded protein is CASSSEWRGQTQYF.

For the CDR3, the DNA is TGTGCCACGGGGGGGCAGGGAATAGGAGATACGCAGTATTTT. Protein sequence: CATGGQGIGDTQYF. The chain uses TRBV24-1 and TRBJ2-3; D might be TRBD2 (7 bases). Germline lookup yields CDR1 KGHDR and CDR2 SFDVKD. This CDR3 spans 14 amino acids. Trimming cost V 10 bases and J 5 bases, with 18 bases left between them.

The V call is TRBV7-3, the J call TRBJ1-2; 7 bases align to TRBD1. The V and J ends lost 0 bases and 7 bases, in that order; junction bases with no gene match: 11. CDR1 and CDR2 (germline): SGHTA, FQGTGA. There are 16 residues in the CDR3. CDR3: CASSLTGQTSSGGYTF. In DNA, the CDR3 is TGTGCCAGCAGCTTAACGGGACAGACCTCCAGTGGTGGCTACACCTTC. Supplemented by reference TRBV7-3 and TRBJ1-2, the full variable domain reads GAGVSQTPSNKVTEKGKYVELRCDPISGHTALYWYRQSLGQGPEFLIYFQGTGAADDSGLPNDRFFAVRPEGSVSTLKIQRTERGDSAVYLCASSLTGQTSSGGYTFGSGTRLTVV.

This chain joins TRBV10-3 and TRBJ1-1; D perhaps matches TRBD1 (5 bases). Trimming took 6 bases from V and 4 from J, leaving 12 bases between them. Germline V CDR1 and CDR2: ENHRY, SYGVKD. There are 13 residues in the CDR3. CDR3 in DNA: TGTGCCATCAGGGACACACAGGTCACTGAAGCTTTCTTT. It translates to CAIRDTQVTEAFF.

The J gene is TRBJ2-3, the V gene TRBV5-1; D possibly corresponds to TRBD1 (6 bases). CDR1 is SGHRS, CDR2 YFSETQ, per germline. The CDR3 contains 17 residues. Trimming shortened V by 2 bases and J by 0 bases, and 16 bases separated the two germline ends. CDR3 region: CASSFVSVGASTDTQYF. CDR3 nucleotide sequence: TGCGCCAGCAGCTTTGTGTCCGTGGGGGCAAGCACAGATACGCAGTATTTT.

V usage is TRBV6-5 and J usage is TRBJ2-2, with TRBD2 matching 10 bases. The CDR3 is 15 amino acids. CDR1 is MNHEY and CDR2 is SVGAGI in the germline V gene. After removal of 2 bases from V and 6 bases from J, the junction contained 3 bases not matched to a gene. CDR3 sequence: CASSYRLAGAGELFF. CDR3 DNA sequence: TGTGCCAGCAGTTACAGACTAGCGGGTGCCGGGGAGCTGTTTTTT.

The chain recombines TRBV7-6 with TRBJ2-7; D unresolved. This CDR3 region has 13 residues. The V and J ends lost 5 bases and 2 bases respectively, with 10 bases between them. CDR1 and CDR2 from the germline V gene are SGHVS and FNYEAQ. The CDR3 DNA sequence: TGTGCCAGCAGCCGTCAGGTCACCTACGAGCAGTACTTC. Protein sequence: CASSRQVTYEQYF.

The chain recombines TRBV4-2 with TRBJ1-1; TRBD1 matches 9 bases. This CDR3 is built from 15 residues. The germline CDR1 and CDR2 sequences are LGHNA and YNFKEQ. The junction had 6 bases not matched to a gene; V was cut back by 1 base and J by 6 bases. The CDR3 bases are TGTGCCAGCAGCCAAGTTCGAACAGGGGGCTCTGAAGCTTTCTTT. It encodes CASSQVRTGGSEAFF.

This chain links TRBV6-5 with TRBJ2-5; 12 bases are a match to TRBD2. V trimming: 10 bases; J trimming: 1 base; junction bases outside the gene matches: 7. Looked up from germline, CDR1 is MNHEY and CDR2 is SVGAGI. The CDR3 contains 15 residues. CDR3 protein: CATIPGLAGQETQYF. The DNA of the CDR3 is TGTGCCACCATTCCGGGACTAGCGGGCCAAGAGACCCAGTACTTC.

The rearrangement joins TRBV6-5 to TRBJ1-1, with unresolved D. Trimming removed 0 bases at V and 6 bases at J, with 11 bases between. This CDR3 spans 14 amino acids. Germline CDR1 reads MNHEY; CDR2 reads SVGAGI. The CDR3 loop is CASSYSPGVAEAFF. DNA of the CDR3: TGTGCCAGCAGTTACTCGCCCGGGGTGGCTGAAGCTTTCTTT.

The chain is built from TRBV7-3 and TRBJ2-7, with a possible D match to TRBD1 (5 bases). Germline V gene sequence: CDR1 SGHTA, CDR2 FQGTGA. Trimming shortened V by 2 bases and J by 6 bases, and 11 bases separated the two germline ends. This CDR3 is 13 amino acids long. For the CDR3, the DNA is TGTGCCAGCAGCTTAGAAGGGGATAGCGAGCAGTACTTC. It translates to CASSLEGDSEQYF.

In its sample, this clone was seen a few times. This chain uses TRBV5-6 with TRBJ1-4, with D maybe TRBD1 (6 bases). V lost 1 base and J lost 7, with 11 bases in between. Germline V gene lookup returns CDR1 SGHDT and CDR2 YYEEEE. The length of the CDR3 is 14 residues. DNA for the CDR3: TGTGCCAGCAGCTTGTGGGCAGGGGCTGAAAAACTGTTTTTT. It encodes CASSLWAGAEKLFF.

This rearrangement joins TRBV10-3 to TRBJ2-2, with 11 bases that match TRBD2. Germline V CDR1 and CDR2: ENHRY, SYGVKD. The V and J ends lost 2 bases and 8 bases, in that order; junction bases with no gene match: 7. This CDR3 is built from 16 residues. In DNA form, the CDR3 reads TGTGCCATCAGTGAGCCCCGACTAGCGGGGCCGGGGGAGCTGTTTTTT. Protein: CAISEPRLAGPGELFF.